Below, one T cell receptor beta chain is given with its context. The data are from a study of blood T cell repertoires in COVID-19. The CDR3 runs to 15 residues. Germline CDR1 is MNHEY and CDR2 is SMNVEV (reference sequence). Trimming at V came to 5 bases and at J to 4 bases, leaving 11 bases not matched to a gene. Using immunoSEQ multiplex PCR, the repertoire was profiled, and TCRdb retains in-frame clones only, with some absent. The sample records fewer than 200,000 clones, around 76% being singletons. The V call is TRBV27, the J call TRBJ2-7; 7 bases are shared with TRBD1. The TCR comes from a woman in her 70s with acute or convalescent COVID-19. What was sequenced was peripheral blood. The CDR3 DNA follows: TGTGCCAGCAGTCGAGAACCGGGACAGTGGTACGAGCAGTACTTC. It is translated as CASSREPGQWYEQYF.